This is a list of T cell receptor beta chains from one sample in a study of spatial heterogeneity in lung cancer. TCRdb itself ran the 5' RACE reads through MiXCR, one entry per CDR3 protein. In the table there are 85,000 to 100,000 distinct CDR3 sequences, about 12% of which are singletons. This sample comprised PBMCs, obtained at surgery. All receptors derive from a male donor with early-stage non-small cell lung cancer. Each CDR3 is given with its conserved first and last residue. The order of the fields is clone size, J gene, D gene, V gene, CDR3 DNA, CDR3 protein. The D gene is left open where the match is weak. Expanded clones get a size class; other rows say once, few or many, or leave the size out.

many	TRBJ1-3	TRBD1	TRBV6-6	TGTGCCAGCAGTTACTCGAAGGGACAGGATCAATTCTCTGGAAACACCATATATTTT	CASSYSKGQDQFSGNTIYF
NA	TRBJ1-1	TRBD1	TRBV5-1	TGCGCCAGCAGCCTGGCCCCGGGACAGCCGAACACTGAAGCTTTCTTT	CASSLAPGQPNTEAFF
NA	TRBJ1-1	TRBD1	TRBV30	TGTGCCTGGACAGGGGGCTCTGAAGCTTTCTTT	CAWTGGSEAFF
NA	TRBJ2-7	NA	TRBV3-1	TGTGCCAGCAGCCAAGACGGAAGCCTTCCCTACGAGCAGTACTTC	CASSQDGSLPYEQYF
few	TRBJ2-7	NA	TRBV27	TGTGCCAGCAGTTTCGGACAGAGCTCCTACGAGCAGTACTTC	CASSFGQSSYEQYF
many	TRBJ2-3	NA	TRBV20-1	TGCAGTGCTAGACGGTCCGCAGCAGATACGCAGTATTTT	CSARRSAADTQYF
many	TRBJ2-1	NA	TRBV7-6	TGTGCCAGCAGCCCCGGATACAATGAGCAGTTCTTC	CASSPGYNEQFF
many	TRBJ2-3	NA	TRBV3-1	TGTGCCAGCAGCCAAGATCGACAGGGCACAGATACGCAGTATTTT	CASSQDRQGTDTQYF
many	TRBJ1-1	NA	TRBV30	TGTGCCTGGAGTGTACTGAGTATGAACACTGAAGCTTTCTTT	CAWSVLSMNTEAFF
NA	TRBJ2-6	NA	TRBV29-1	TGCAGCGTTGCCCAAGACCAGGGTCCCACTGGGGCCAACGTCCTGACTTTC	CSVAQDQGPTGANVLTF
NA	TRBJ1-1	NA	TRBV7-9	TGTGCCAGCAGCTTAACGACTGAGAACACTGAAGCTTTCTTT	CASSLTTENTEAFF
NA	TRBJ2-3	NA	TRBV29-1	TGCAGCATCCTCGGGGCAGGGCGAGCCACAGATACGCAGTATTTT	CSILGAGRATDTQYF
few	TRBJ2-3	TRBD2	TRBV18	TGTGCCAGCTCACCAAGGACTAGCGGTCTAGATACGCAGTATTTT	CASSPRTSGLDTQYF
NA	TRBJ2-1	TRBD2	TRBV7-8	TGTGCCAGCAGCGGGGGGACTAGCGGGAACTACAATGAGCAGTTCTTC	CASSGGTSGNYNEQFF
NA	TRBJ2-5	NA	TRBV15	TGTGCCACCAGCAGGGCAGGCGGCCAAGAGACCCAGTACTTC	CATSRAGGQETQYF
many	TRBJ2-1	TRBD2	TRBV5-1	TGCGCCAGCACCATCGGGACTAGCGGGTTCAATGAGCAGTTCTTC	CASTIGTSGFNEQFF
few	TRBJ2-5	NA	TRBV29-1	TGCAGCGTTCCCCAAGGGGGTTTAGAGACCCAGTACTTC	CSVPQGGLETQYF
NA	TRBJ1-5	NA	TRBV18	TGTGCCAGCTCACCGTCGGCAGGGAATAGCAATCAGCCCCAGCATTTT	CASSPSAGNSNQPQHF
NA	TRBJ2-7	NA	TRBV7-9	TGTGCCAGCAGCTTAACGGGAAACTCCTACGAGCAGTACTTC	CASSLTGNSYEQYF
many	TRBJ1-5	TRBD1	TRBV28	TGTGCCAGCAGGGGACAGGGGTTCAATCAGCCCCAGCATTTT	CASRGQGFNQPQHF
NA	TRBJ2-2	TRBD2	TRBV5-6	TGTGCCAGCAGCTACCGGACTAGCGGTACCAACACCGGGGAGCTGTTTTTT	CASSYRTSGTNTGELFF
NA	TRBJ2-1	NA	TRBV5-1	TGCGCCAGCAGCCCGCTCCCGAGCTCCTACAATGAGCAGTTCTTC	CASSPLPSSYNEQFF
few	TRBJ2-7	TRBD1	TRBV7-9	TGTGCCAGCAGCCCCGGGACAGGGTCTCTCGTGGGGCAGTACTTC	CASSPGTGSLVGQYF
many	TRBJ1-4	TRBD1	TRBV7-2	TGTGCCAGCAGCTGGAAAGGGGGCGATGAAAAACTGTTTTTT	CASSWKGGDEKLFF
few	TRBJ2-3	NA	TRBV6-5	TGTGCCAGCAGTTACTCGGGCAGGGCTAGCACAGATACGCAGTATTTT	CASSYSGRASTDTQYF
few	TRBJ2-5	TRBD1	TRBV11-2	TGTGCCAGCAGCTTAGGGGGACAGGGTCAAGAGACCCAGTACTTC	CASSLGGQGQETQYF
many	TRBJ1-6	NA	TRBV7-9	TGTGCCAGCAGCTTAGCTTTAGGCGCGGGCTACCTAAATTCACCCCTCCACTTT	CASSLALGAGYLNSPLHF
few	TRBJ2-3	NA	TRBV5-6	TGTGCCAGCAGCTTGGAAGGGGTCCAGGGCTATACGCAGTATTTT	CASSLEGVQGYTQYF
NA	TRBJ1-1	NA	TRBV7-9	TGTGCCGGCAGCTTAGAAGTGTGGACGGGAGGGACTGAAGCTTTCTTT	CAGSLEVWTGGTEAFF
NA	TRBJ2-7	NA	TRBV7-9	TGTGCCAGCAGCAGAGGACAGTTAACCTACGAGCAGTACTTC	CASSRGQLTYEQYF
few	TRBJ2-2	NA	TRBV7-8	TGTGCCAGCAGCTTAGAAGCAGGGGTCATCGTAACCGGGGAGCTGTTTTTT	CASSLEAGVIVTGELFF
NA	TRBJ1-4	NA	TRBV12-3/TRBV12-4	TGTGCCAGCAGCGCCTGGACAGCGAGGAATGAAAAACTGTTTTTT	CASSAWTARNEKLFF
few	TRBJ2-1	NA	TRBV4-3	TGCGCCAGCAGCCAAGATGGGGGACAATACAATGAGCAGTTCTTC	CASSQDGGQYNEQFF
few	TRBJ2-3	TRBD1	TRBV6-5	TGTGCCAGCAGTTACCCAAACAGGGGGGCTATTTGGTCCGATACGCAGTATTTT	CASSYPNRGAIWSDTQYF
many	TRBJ2-1	TRBD2	TRBV20-1	TGCAGTGCTAGAGACCCGGCTAGCGGGACATCGGGCAATGAGCAGTTCTTC	CSARDPASGTSGNEQFF
few	TRBJ2-7	NA	TRBV7-2	TGTGCCAGCAGCCCCACCCGGGGCGCCACCTACGAGCAGTACTTC	CASSPTRGATYEQYF